The TCR delta chain described here comes from a study of gamma-delta T cells after stem cell transplantation. TCRdb re-analyzed the RT-PCR reads via CATT. The sample holds approximately 4,200 delta-chain clones, 15% to 20% seen once. The germline gives CDR1 TSWWSYY, CDR2 QGS. The CDR3 runs 19 residues. The V segment lost 0 bases and the J segment 0 bases; nucleotides outside the gene matches: 4. The chain combines TRDV1 with TRDJ3; 8 bases fit TRDD3. The receptor's source is a human donor. It is not recorded whose cells these are; they may come from a transplant donor. The sequencing sample was made of gamma-delta T cells. In nucleotides, the CDR3 is TGTGCTCTTGGGGAACTCCTGGGGGAGAGCTCCTGGGACACCCGACAGATGTTTTTC. It encodes CALGELLGESSWDTRQMFF.